Below, one T cell receptor beta chain is given with its context. This sample was included in a study of OX40 agonist ivuxolimab in advanced cancers. V shed 4 bases and J 1 base; nucleotides not matched to a gene: 4. Per germline, CDR1 PRHDT and CDR2 FYEKMQ (reference sequence). CDR3 length: 15 residues. Some clones are missing from TCRdb's copy, which holds only in-frame ones; the method was immunoSEQ multiplex PCR. The table lists about 69,000 clones, about 85% of them singletons, with around 2.7% in the top ten. The rearrangement joins TRBV13 to TRBJ2-3, with 8 bases identical to TRBD1. Material: CD4+ or CD8+ T cells sorted from blood, obtained in a trial of the OX40 agonist ivuxolimab. This receptor was taken from an adult with an advanced solid tumor such as melanoma, head and neck, liver or kidney cancer. The CDR3 loop is CASSYPDRGTDTQYF. The CDR3 bases are TGTGCCAGCAGCTATCCGGACAGGGGCACAGATACGCAGTATTTT.